This T cell receptor beta chain was captured in a study of blood T cells in healthy people across ages. Trimming removed 5 bases from V and 5 bases from J, with 18 bases in between. The CDR3 consists of 15 residues. This clonotype was seen a few times. Primers used in a second PCR of roughly 6 to 11 cycles were a sample-barcoded 5' primer and a J-beta primer mix. A template-switch adaptor containing 12 random nucleotides labeled each cDNA molecule. TCRdb recomputed calls from the 5' RACE reads with MiXCR, one row per CDR3 protein. The data contain fewer than 1 million distinct CDR3 sequences, around two fifths of them singletons. Each sample yielded at least 6 million isolated PBMCs. At least 5 micrograms of total RNA were extracted per sample.

This clonotype was sampled from a man aged 55 to 70 in good health. Material for sequencing was blood. The rearrangement uses TRBV12-3 or TRBV12-4 and TRBJ2-5, with D perhaps assigned TRBD1 or TRBD2 (5 bases each). The CDR3 nucleotides are TGTGCCAGCAGTCTTAGGGACGGACTCGGCGAGACCCAGTACTTC. Amino acids: CASSLRDGLGETQYF.